The following is a TCR beta chain sequence with its context. This entry belongs to a study of T-cell memory formation after mild COVID-19. Germline V gene lookup returns CDR1 SGHAT and CDR2 FQNNGV. Trimming took off 1 base at V and 7 bases at J, with 13 bases between the two ends. The CDR3 totals 15 residues. TCRdb re-analysed the 5' RACE reads in MiXCR, keeping a single row per CDR3 protein. The sample has about 110,000 distinct CDR3 sequences; roughly 19% are singletons. Sequenced input: PBMCs or a T cell subset sorted from them (not recorded which). The V gene is TRBV11-2, the J gene TRBJ2-2; possibly TRBD1 or TRBD2 for D (5 bases each). The clonotype comes from a man aged 18 to 29 who had mild COVID-19 (a few samples of this study predate the infection). Cell type and time point are not known. CDR3 sequence reads: CASSLVAGQGGELFF. The CDR3 DNA reads as TGTGCCAGCAGCTTAGTGGCGGGCCAGGGCGGGGAGCTGTTTTTT.